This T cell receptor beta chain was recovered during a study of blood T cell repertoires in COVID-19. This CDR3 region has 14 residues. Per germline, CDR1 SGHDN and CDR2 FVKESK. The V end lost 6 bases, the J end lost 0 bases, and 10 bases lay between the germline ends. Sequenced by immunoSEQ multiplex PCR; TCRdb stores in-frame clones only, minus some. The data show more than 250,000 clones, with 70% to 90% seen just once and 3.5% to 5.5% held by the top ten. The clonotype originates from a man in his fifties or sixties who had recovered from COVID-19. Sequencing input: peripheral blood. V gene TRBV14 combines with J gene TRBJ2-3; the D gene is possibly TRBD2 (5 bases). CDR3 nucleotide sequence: TGTGCCAGCAGTCCAAGGACTAGCACAGATACGCAGTATTTT. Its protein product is CASSPRTSTDTQYF.